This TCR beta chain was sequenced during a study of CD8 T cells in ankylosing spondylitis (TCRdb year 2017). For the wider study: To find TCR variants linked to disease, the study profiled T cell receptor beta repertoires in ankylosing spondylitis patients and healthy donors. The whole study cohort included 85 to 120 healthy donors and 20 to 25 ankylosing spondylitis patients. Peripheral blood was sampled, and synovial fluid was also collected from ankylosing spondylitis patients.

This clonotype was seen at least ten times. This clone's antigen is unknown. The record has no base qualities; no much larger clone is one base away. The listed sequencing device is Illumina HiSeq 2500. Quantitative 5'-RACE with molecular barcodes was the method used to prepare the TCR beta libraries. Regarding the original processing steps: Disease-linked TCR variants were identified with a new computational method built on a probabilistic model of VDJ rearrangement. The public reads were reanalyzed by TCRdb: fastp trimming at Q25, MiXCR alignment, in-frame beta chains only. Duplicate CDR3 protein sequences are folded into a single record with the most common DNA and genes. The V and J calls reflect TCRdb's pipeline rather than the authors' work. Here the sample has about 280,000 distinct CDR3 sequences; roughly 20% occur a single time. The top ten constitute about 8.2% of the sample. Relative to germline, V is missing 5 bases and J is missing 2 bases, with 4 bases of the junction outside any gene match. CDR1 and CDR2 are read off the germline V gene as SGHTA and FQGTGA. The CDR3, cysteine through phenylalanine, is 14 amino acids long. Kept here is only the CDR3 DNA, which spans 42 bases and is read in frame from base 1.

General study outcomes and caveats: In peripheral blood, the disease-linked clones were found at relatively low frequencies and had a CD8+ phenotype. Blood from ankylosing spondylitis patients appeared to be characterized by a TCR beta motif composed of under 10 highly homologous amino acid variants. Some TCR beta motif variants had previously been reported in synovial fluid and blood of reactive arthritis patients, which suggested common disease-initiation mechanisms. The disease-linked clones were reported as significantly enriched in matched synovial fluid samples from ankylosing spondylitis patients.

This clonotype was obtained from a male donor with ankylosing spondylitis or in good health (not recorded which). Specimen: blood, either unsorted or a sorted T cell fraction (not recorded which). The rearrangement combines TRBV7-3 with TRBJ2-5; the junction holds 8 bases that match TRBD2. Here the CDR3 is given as CASSPGTRQETQYF. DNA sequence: TGTGCCAGCAGCCCCGGGACTAGACAAGAGACCCAGTACTTC.